Below are 16 T cell receptor beta chains sequenced from a single sample in a study of shared clonotypes between healthy human individuals (dated by TCRdb to about 2020). Library generation was performed with the immunoSEQ multiplex PCR assay. Drawn from immuneACCESS, this table holds only the in-frame rearrangements with V and J called that TCRdb kept. Clones are partly lost; checked studies trace under half to an unresolved V gene and leave the rest unexplained. The sample yields millions of clones; 85% to 95% were counted once. Under 0.15% of the sample lies in the top ten. Sequencing used naive CD4+ T cells sorted from blood. Reading the label with the study, this specimen's cell subset or site is: CD45RA+ positively selected. Receptor source: a man between 18 and 29 years old in good health.

This chain joins TRBV11-2 and TRBJ2-5; 7 bases fit TRBD2. The CDR3 is made up of 14 amino acids. Germline V gene data show CDR1 as SGHAT and CDR2 as FQNNGV. V trimming: 7 bases; J trimming: 4 bases; junction bases outside the gene matches: 9. CDR3 nucleotide sequence: TGTGCCAGCACTCGGTGGTGGGGGGGAGAGACCCAGTACTTC. This translates into CASTRWWGGETQYF.

The genes are TRBV5-4 and TRBJ2-1; 7 bases agree with TRBD2. This CDR3 is built from 16 residues. V was clipped by 0 bases and J by 12 bases; unmatched bases: 15. The germline CDR1 and CDR2 sequences are SGHNT and YYREEE (reference sequence). Here the CDR3 reads CASSLDWALEGEGQFF. DNA for the CDR3: TGTGCCAGCAGCTTGGACTGGGCGTTGGAAGGGGAGGGGCAGTTCTTC.

The chain employs TRBV19 and TRBJ1-5; D remains ambiguous. This CDR3 comprises 14 residues. Germline CDR1 and CDR2: LNHDA and SQIVND (reference sequence). The ends were cut back, 7 bases at V and 2 bases at J, with 12 bases in the middle. The CDR3 spells CASNAINGNQPQHF. The CDR3 coding sequence is TGTGCCAGTAACGCAATAAACGGCAATCAGCCCCAGCATTTT.

In DNA, the CDR3 is TGTGCCAGCGTCACAGGGTTTTCGGGCGGGGAGCTGTTTTTT. As protein: CASVTGFSGGELFF. This chain joins TRBV7-2 and TRBJ2-2; D may be TRBD1 (6 bases). Per germline, CDR1 SGHTA and CDR2 FQGNSA. The CDR3 covers 14 residues. V lost 8 bases and J 7 bases, leaving 17 bases between the germline ends.

The chain couples TRBV5-6 to TRBJ1-3, with unresolved D. Germline lookup yields CDR1 SGHDT and CDR2 YYEEEE. V was clipped by 3 bases and J by 0 bases, with 4 bases between them. This CDR3 contains 13 residues. The CDR3 sequence: CASSSISGNTIYF. CDR3 DNA sequence: TGTGCCAGCAGCTCGATCTCTGGAAACACCATATATTTT.

V is TRBV11-2 and J is TRBJ2-1; TRBD2 matches at 9 bases. V dropped 6 bases and J dropped 0; count of bases not matched to a gene: 9. CDR3 size: 17 residues. Germline CDR1 SGHAT, CDR2 FQNNGV. CDR3 DNA sequence: TGTGCCAGCAGTCTTCTAGCGGGGTCGGTCTCCTACAATGAGCAGTTCTTC. Translated: CASSLLAGSVSYNEQFF.

The chain's CDR3 is CARLKWNEQYF. In DNA form, the CDR3 reads TGTGCCAGGCTAAAGTGGAACGAGCAGTACTTC. The chain uses TRBV21-1 and TRBJ2-7. TRBV21-1 is labeled a pseudogene. CDR3 length: 11 residues.

J is TRBJ2-5 and V is TRBV5-1, with 9 bases fitting TRBD1. The end of the DNA aligns better with TRBJ2-7, so the J call may be wrong. The V gene's germline CDR1 is SGHRS and CDR2 YFSETQ. The CDR3 has 16 residues. CDR3 sequence (DNA): TGCGCCAGCAGCTTGGGCCCGGACAGGGGTTCCTACGAGCAGTACTTC. This translates into CASSLGPDRGSYEQYF.

This clone was detected once. The same CDR3 also results from other DNA sequences found in this sample. The chain uses TRBV5-1 and TRBJ1-6; D remains ambiguous. The CDR3 covers 14 residues. CDR1 and CDR2 (germline): SGHRS, YFSETQ. The ends were cut back, 0 bases at V and 9 bases at J, with 10 bases in the middle. The CDR3 DNA is TGCGCCAGCAGCTTGGCTGGGCTCGGTTCACCCCTCCACTTT. Amino acids: CASSLAGLGSPLHF.

The chain employs TRBV18 and TRBJ2-7; D not resolved. The germline V and J ends were trimmed by 2 bases and 6 bases, with 11 bases remaining between them. Germline V gives CDR1 KGHSH, CDR2 LQKENI. The CDR3 runs to 13 residues. CDR3 sequence reads: CASSPDLGIEQYF. DNA for the CDR3: TGTGCCAGCTCACCAGACTTAGGGATCGAGCAGTACTTC.

The rearrangement uses TRBV10-3 and TRBJ1-4, with D maybe TRBD1 (5 bases). CDR1 and CDR2 (germline): ENHRY, SYGVKD. CDR3 length: 14 amino acids. Trimming removed 10 bases at V and 5 bases at J, with 17 bases between. The CDR3 bases are TGTGCCACCCAACCGGGACGAGGGAATGAAAAACTGTTTTTT. Translating it yields CATQPGRGNEKLFF.

This sequence joins TRBV5-4 and TRBJ1-2; 8 positions agree with TRBD1. The CDR3 consists of 13 residues. J lost 7 bases, V lost 4 bases, and 6 bases had no gene match. The germline CDR1 and CDR2 sequences are SGHNT and YYREEE (reference sequence). The CDR3 coding sequence is TGTGCCAGCAGCCGGGGACAGGAGAGTGGCTACACCTTC. Protein sequence: CASSRGQESGYTF. Based on the CDR3 plus reference TRBV5-4 and TRBJ1-2, the full variable domain is ETGVTQSPTHLIKTRGQQVTLRCSSQSGHNTVSWYQQALGQGPQFIFQYYREEENGRGNFPPRFSGLQFPNYSSELNVNALELDDSALYLCASSRGQESGYTFGSGTRLTVV.

This chain connects TRBV5-1 to TRBJ2-1, with D possibly matching TRBD2 (5 bases). Germline lookup yields CDR1 SGHRS and CDR2 YFSETQ. This CDR3 spans 15 amino acids. V gave up 4 bases and J gave up 0 bases, with 11 bases separating them. The DNA for the CDR3 is TGCGCCAGCAGCCCCGGGGTGAGCTCCTACAATGAGCAGTTCTTC. Its translation: CASSPGVSSYNEQFF. Together with reference TRBV5-1 and TRBJ2-1, the CDR3 gives the full variable domain: KAGVTQTPRYLIKTRGQQVTLSCSPISGHRSVSWYQQTPGQGLQFLFEYFSETQRNKGNFPGRFSGRQFSNSRSEMNVSTLELGDSALYLCASSPGVSSYNEQFFGPGTRLTVL.

The J gene is TRBJ2-5, the V gene TRBV6-5; the D is unclear. V shed 1 base and J shed 9 bases, with 6 bases lying between them. Germline V CDR1 and CDR2: MNHEY, SVGAGI. The CDR3 runs to 11 residues. CDR3 amino acids: CASSYFGAQYF. Written as DNA, the CDR3 is TGTGCCAGCAGTTACTTTGGAGCCCAGTACTTC.

This chain connects TRBV11-3 to TRBJ2-3, with TRBD1 matching 11 bases. The CDR3 has 16 amino acids. Germline assignment: CDR1 SGHNT and CDR2 YENEEA. The J segment lost 4 bases and the V segment lost 5 bases, leaving 8 bases of the junction unmatched. The CDR3 spells CASSPGQGAFADTQYF. The CDR3 DNA is TGTGCCAGCAGCCCAGGACAGGGGGCGTTTGCAGATACGCAGTATTTT.

V usage is TRBV29-1 and J usage is TRBJ1-2; TRBD1 matches 7 bases. The CDR3 has 16 residues. Trimming took 6 bases from V and 2 from J; bases not matched to a gene: 15. Germline values: CDR1 SQVTM, CDR2 ANQGSEA. DNA for the CDR3: TGCAGCGTCCCCGGTGGATCCGGGACAGAGAACTATGGCTACACCTTC. Protein: CSVPGGSGTENYGYTF. The full variable domain, in which reference TRBV29-1 and TRBJ1-2 provide the parts outside the CDR3, is SAVISQKPSRDICQRGTSLTIQCQVDSQVTMMFWYRQQPGQSLTLIATANQGSEATYESGFVIDKFPISRPNLTFSTLTVSNMSPEDSSIYLCSVPGGSGTENYGYTFGSGTRLTVV.